The clone carrying this T cell receptor beta chain occurred a few times. Its target is unknown. The CDR3 length is 13 residues. Trimming shortened V by 5 bases and J by 2 bases, and 6 bases separated the two germline ends. The germline gives CDR1 SEHNR, CDR2 FQNEAQ (reference sequence). This entry belongs to a study of CD8+ T cells in alopecia areata. Findings and caveats of the study: In scalp, tofacitinib significantly decreased clonality and expanded CD8+ clones among the top 100.

The sequencing template was cDNA reverse transcribed from extracted RNA. TCRdb keeps only in-frame clones here, not all; method: immunoSEQ multiplex PCR. The table has about 140,000 clones, roughly 52% seen once. The treatment was: oral pan-JAK inhibitor, 5-10 mg twice daily. This sequence joins TRBV7-9 and TRBJ2-2; D not resolved. The receptor's source is a human donor with alopecia areata. The sequences come from CD8+ T cells sorted from blood, collected at week 4, from a patient treated with tofacitinib. The CDR3 DNA follows: TGTGCCAGCAGCGAACACAACACCGGGGAGCTGTTTTTT. It codes for CASSEHNTGELFF. Drawing the rest from reference TRBV7-9 and TRBJ2-2, the complete variable domain is DTGVSQNPRHKITKRGQNVTFRCDPISEHNRLYWYRQTLGQGPEFLTYFQNEAQLEKSRLLSDRFSAERPKGSFSTLEIQRTEQGDSAMYLCASSEHNTGELFFGEGSRLTVL.